The present TCR beta chain was sequenced within a study of blood T cell repertoires in COVID-19. The method was immunoSEQ multiplex PCR; TCRdb's version includes in-frame clones alone and lacks a portion of them. The top ten hold approximately 1.5% of the sample, which has 410,000 or so clones, approximately 90% seen once. Germline CDR1 MDHEN, CDR2 SYDVKM. The CDR3 runs to 12 residues. V lost 2 bases and J lost 4, with 5 bases in between. The TCR sequence derives from a middle-aged woman with COVID-19, enrolled during active disease. V gene TRBV28 combines with J gene TRBJ1-1; D perhaps matches TRBD1 (5 bases). The sample consisted of peripheral blood. In DNA, the CDR3 is TGTGCCAGCAGTTTAGGGGCCACTGAAGCTTTCTTT. It specifies CASSLGATEAFF.